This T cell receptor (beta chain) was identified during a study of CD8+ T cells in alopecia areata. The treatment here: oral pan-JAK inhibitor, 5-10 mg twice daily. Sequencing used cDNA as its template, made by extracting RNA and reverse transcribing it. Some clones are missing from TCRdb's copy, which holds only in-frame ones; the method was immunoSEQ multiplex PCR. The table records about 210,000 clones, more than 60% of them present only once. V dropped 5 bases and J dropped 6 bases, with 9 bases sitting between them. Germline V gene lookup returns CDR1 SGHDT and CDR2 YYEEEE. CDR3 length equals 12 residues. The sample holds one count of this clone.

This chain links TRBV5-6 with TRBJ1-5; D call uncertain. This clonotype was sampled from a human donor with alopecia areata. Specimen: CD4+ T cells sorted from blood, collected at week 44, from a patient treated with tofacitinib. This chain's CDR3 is CASSSRFQPQHF. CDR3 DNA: TGTGCCAGCAGTTCCCGTTTTCAGCCCCAGCATTTT.